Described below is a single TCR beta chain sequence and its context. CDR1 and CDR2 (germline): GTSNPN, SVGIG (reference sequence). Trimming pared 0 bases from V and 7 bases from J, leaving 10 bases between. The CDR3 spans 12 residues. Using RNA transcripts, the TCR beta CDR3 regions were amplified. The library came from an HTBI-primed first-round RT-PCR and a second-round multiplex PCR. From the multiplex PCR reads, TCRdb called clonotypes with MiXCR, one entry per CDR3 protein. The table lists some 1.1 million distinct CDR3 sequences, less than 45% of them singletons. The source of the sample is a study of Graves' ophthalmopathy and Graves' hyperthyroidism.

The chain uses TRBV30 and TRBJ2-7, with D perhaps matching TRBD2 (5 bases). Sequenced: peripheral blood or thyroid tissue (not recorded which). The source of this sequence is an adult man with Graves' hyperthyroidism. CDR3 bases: TGTGCCTGGAGTGTACGGGGAGTAGAGCAGTACTTC. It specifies CAWSVRGVEQYF.